This T cell receptor beta chain was sequenced during a study of chemoradiotherapy in HPV16-positive cancers. The junction had 8 bases not matched to a gene; V was cut back by 1 base and J by 4 bases. Per the germline V gene, CDR1 is LNHDA and CDR2 is SQIVND (reference sequence). The CDR3 is 16 amino acids. Study observations and caveats: Better recurrence-free survival went with HPV-responsive T-cell expansion in HPV16-positive patients.

About this clone: Its antigen is still unknown.

Libraries were prepared by immunoSEQ multiplex PCR; TCRdb keeps only in-frame clonotypes and omits some of them. Found here are about 12,000 clones, 55% to 65% of them singletons; the top ten hold around 19%. Samples were taken several times over chemoradiotherapy. V usage is TRBV19 and J usage is TRBJ1-1, with 8 nucleotides matching TRBD1. This TCR came from a human donor with HPV-associated anogenital cancer. This sample was taken from a patient who underwent chemoradiotherapy. Here the CDR3 reads CASSIGTTGAATEAFF. CDR3 bases: TGTGCCAGTAGTATAGGGACGACAGGGGCGGCCACTGAAGCTTTCTTT. The full variable domain, its missing parts supplied by reference TRBV19 and TRBJ1-1, is DGGITQSPKYLFRKEGQNVTLSCEQNLNHDAMYWYRQDPGQGLRLIYYSQIVNDFQKGDIAEGYSVSREKKESFPLTVTSAQKNPTAFYLCASSIGTTGAATEAFFGQGTRLTVV.